This T cell receptor (beta chain) stems from a study of T cells in Graves' hyperthyroidism and ophthalmopathy. Study-wide context: Peripheral blood samples were taken at initial diagnosis, prior to any treatment.

The CDR3 runs 12 residues. Germline lookup yields CDR1 ENHRY and CDR2 SYGVKD. Trimming cost V 3 bases and J 13 bases, with 10 bases left between them. Points from the study as a whole: Researchers found most expanded thyroid clonotypes above 0.001 in blood as well.

Exclusion followed for patients with uncontrolled infection, other autoimmune disease, pregnancy or lactation. Using RNA transcripts as the source, TCR beta CDR3 regions were amplified. With the HTBI primer set, the TCR CDR3 went through a first round of RT-PCR. Via MiXCR, TCRdb re-called the multiplex PCR reads, giving one row per CDR3 protein. The sample has 550,000 to 650,000 distinct CDR3 sequences, approximately 15% seen once; the top ten hold around 13%. This clonotype came up a few times. Its antigen is currently unknown. The rearrangement uses TRBV10-3 and TRBJ1-6; D perhaps matches TRBD1 (5 bases). The clonotype was recovered from a woman aged 40 to 50 with Graves' hyperthyroidism. What was sequenced was blood. This CDR3 is CAISDGASPLHF. CDR3 DNA sequence: TGTGCCATCAGTGATGGGGCATCTCCCCTCCACTTT.